The 16 T cell receptor beta chains presented below share a single source sample, sequenced in a study of control samples from healthy donors and cancer patients. The data were produced by immunoSEQ multiplex PCR, yet TCRdb's version contains in-frame clones alone and is incomplete. This repertoire shows 60,000 to 70,000 clones, roughly 80% found once; its top ten account for 2.5% to 3.5%. Sample: PBMCs. These receptors all stem from a woman aged 50 to 60 with lung cancer.

This chain uses TRBV28 with TRBJ1-3; no firm D call. The CDR3 runs to 15 residues. V lost 6 bases and J 0 bases, leaving 12 bases between the germline ends. Germline loops: CDR1 MDHEN, CDR2 SYDVKM. CDR3: CASSSPFPSGNTIYF. The CDR3 DNA is TGTGCCAGCAGCTCCCCATTTCCCTCTGGAAACACCATATATTTT.

The chain employs TRBV19 and TRBJ1-2; 7 nucleotides agree with TRBD1. Germline V gene data show CDR1 as LNHDA and CDR2 as SQIVND (reference sequence). The J segment lost 0 bases and the V segment lost 7 bases, leaving 11 bases of the junction unmatched. The CDR3 contains 16 residues. This CDR3 reads CASTHDRERANYGYTF. The CDR3 DNA reads as TGTGCCAGTACCCATGACAGGGAACGGGCTAACTATGGCTACACCTTC.

This chain connects TRBV7-9 to TRBJ1-4; 8 nucleotides line up with TRBD1. Trimming at V came to 1 base and at J to 5 bases, leaving 12 bases not matched to a gene. Germline values: CDR1 SEHNR, CDR2 FQNEAQ (reference sequence). This CDR3 is 18 amino acids long. CDR3 loop: CASSLGILDRELNEKLFF. CDR3 bases: TGTGCCAGCAGCTTAGGAATTTTGGACAGGGAGTTAAATGAAAAACTGTTTTTT. Complete variable domain (other parts from reference TRBV7-9 and TRBJ1-4): DTGVSQNPRHKITKRGQNVTFRCDPISEHNRLYWYRQTLGQGPEFLTYFQNEAQLEKSRLLSDRFSAERPKGSFSTLEIQRTEQGDSAMYLCASSLGILDRELNEKLFFGSGTQLSVL.

The chain has TRBV28 and TRBJ2-2, with D perhaps TRBD2 (6 bases). Germline V gene lookup returns CDR1 MDHEN and CDR2 SYDVKM. V was trimmed by 2 bases and J by 7 bases, leaving 11 bases between them. The CDR3 has 14 residues. The CDR3 DNA sequence: TGTGCCAGCAGTTTACAACTCGGGGGCGGGGAGCTGTTTTTT. This sequence encodes CASSLQLGGGELFF. Looking up the rest from reference TRBV28 and TRBJ2-2 gives the full variable domain: DVKVTQSSRYLVKRTGEKVFLECVQDMDHENMFWYRQDPGLGLRLIYFSYDVKMKEKGDIPEGYSVSREKKERFSLILESASTNQTSMYLCASSLQLGGGELFFGEGSRLTVL.

This chain joins TRBV6-2 or TRBV6-3 and TRBJ1-1; D is uncertain. In germline, CDR1 is MNHEY, CDR2 SVGEGT. V gave up 2 bases and J gave up 8 bases, with 9 bases separating them. The CDR3 contains 12 residues. The CDR3 protein is CASSYGRAEAFF. The CDR3 bases are TGTGCCAGCAGTTACGGAAGGGCCGAAGCTTTCTTT.

The rearrangement links TRBV20-1 to TRBJ1-1; D gene uncertain. Germline V lookup: CDR1 DFQATT, CDR2 SNEGSKA (reference sequence). V gave up 5 bases and J gave up 8 bases, with 12 bases separating them. The CDR3 spans 11 residues. CDR3 DNA sequence: TGCAGTGCTCCGATCCAAAGAGAAGCTTTCTTT. This gives the protein CSAPIQREAFF.

A note on this clone: An end of the junction differs from the germline gene, which may be a read error. The chain links TRBV3-1 (or the pseudogene TRBV3-2) to TRBJ2-1, with D hard to call. Germline values: CDR1 LGHDT, CDR2 YNNKEL (reference sequence). This CDR3 is 12 amino acids long. CDR3 nucleotides: TGTGCCAGCAGCCAAGAATCCAGTTTATCGATCTTC. Its translation: CASSQESSLSIF.

Remarks on this clone: In the same sample, other DNA sequences code for this CDR3. The J gene is TRBJ2-3, the V gene TRBV9; the D is unclear. Germline CDR1 and CDR2: SGDLS and YYNGEE. CDR3 length: 14 residues. The V end was cut by 0 bases, the J end by 0 bases, with 5 bases between. The CDR3 region is CASSVVDSTDTQYF. Here the CDR3 DNA reads TGTGCCAGCAGCGTAGTGGACAGCACAGATACGCAGTATTTT.

J is TRBJ1-1 and V is TRBV6-6; D gene unclear. V shed 7 bases and J shed 3 bases, with 9 bases lying between them. From germline, CDR1 is MNHNY and CDR2 SVGAGI (reference sequence). This CDR3 contains 12 residues. The DNA for the CDR3 is TGTGCCAGCACCCTCGAGGACACTGAAGCTTTCTTT. It encodes CASTLEDTEAFF.

The V call is TRBV7-2, the J call TRBJ2-5; no firm D call. Per germline, CDR1 SGHTA and CDR2 FQGNSA. The V end was cut by 1 base, the J end by 4 bases, with 7 bases between. CDR3 length: 13 residues. The DNA for the CDR3 is TGTGCCAGCAGCTTAGGCCTCCGAGAGACCCAGTACTTC. Encoded protein: CASSLGLRETQYF.

The rearrangement joins TRBV4-2 to TRBJ2-1, with 7 bases lining up with TRBD2. V lost 5 bases to trimming and J lost 0 bases; unmatched junction nucleotides: 1. CDR1 and CDR2 (germline): LGHNA, YNFKEQ. The CDR3 totals 14 residues. CDR3 amino acids: CASSGGGSYNEQFF. Here the CDR3 DNA reads TGTGCCAGCAGCGGCGGGGGCTCCTACAATGAGCAGTTCTTC.

This rearrangement joins TRBV18 to TRBJ2-3; tentatively, D is TRBD2 (7 bases). The V gene's germline CDR1 is KGHSH and CDR2 LQKENI. The ends were cut back, 3 bases at V and 5 bases at J, with 18 bases in the middle. The length of the CDR3 is 16 residues. CDR3 sequence (DNA): TGTGCCAGCTCACCGCCCCGAGGCGGGGGCATAGATACGCAGTATTTT. Amino acid sequence: CASSPPRGGGIDTQYF.

V and J are TRBV28 and TRBJ1-2; tentatively, D is TRBD1 (6 bases). Germline V gene data show CDR1 as MDHEN and CDR2 as SYDVKM. The CDR3 consists of 13 residues. Trimming shortened V by 4 bases and J by 6 bases, and 12 bases separated the two germline ends. The chain's CDR3 is CASSSGEGDGYTF. The CDR3 DNA follows: TGTGCCAGCAGTTCGGGAGAGGGGGATGGCTACACCTTC.

In its sample, this clone was seen a few times. The rearrangement links TRBV24-1 to TRBJ1-2; TRBD1 agrees at 9 bases. This CDR3 is built from 14 residues. Per the germline V gene, CDR1 is KGHDR and CDR2 is SFDVKD. The V and J ends lost 3 bases and 7 bases, in that order; junction bases with no gene match: 5. DNA of the CDR3: TGTGCCACCAGTGATAGGGGACAGGGTCGTGGCTACACCTTC. Translation: CATSDRGQGRGYTF.

J is TRBJ1-1 and V is TRBV18, with 7 bases lining up with TRBD1. Germline V gene sequence: CDR1 KGHSH, CDR2 LQKENI. With 4 bases clipped from V and 4 bases from J, the junction kept 9 bases outside the gene matches. The CDR3 covers 15 residues. CDR3 bases: TGTGCCAGCTCACATGGGGCAGGGGGAGTCACTGAAGCTTTCTTT. This encodes CASSHGAGGVTEAFF.

The chain combines TRBV7-2 with TRBJ2-5; either TRBD1 or TRBD2 may fit D (5 bases each). Germline CDR1 reads SGHTA; CDR2 reads FQGNSA. CDR3 size: 14 residues. V was shortened by 1 base and J by 4 bases, with 10 bases between the two germline ends. CDR3 sequence (DNA): TGTGCCAGCAGCTTAGGAGGGGTGGCAGAGACCCAGTACTTC. Encoded protein: CASSLGGVAETQYF.